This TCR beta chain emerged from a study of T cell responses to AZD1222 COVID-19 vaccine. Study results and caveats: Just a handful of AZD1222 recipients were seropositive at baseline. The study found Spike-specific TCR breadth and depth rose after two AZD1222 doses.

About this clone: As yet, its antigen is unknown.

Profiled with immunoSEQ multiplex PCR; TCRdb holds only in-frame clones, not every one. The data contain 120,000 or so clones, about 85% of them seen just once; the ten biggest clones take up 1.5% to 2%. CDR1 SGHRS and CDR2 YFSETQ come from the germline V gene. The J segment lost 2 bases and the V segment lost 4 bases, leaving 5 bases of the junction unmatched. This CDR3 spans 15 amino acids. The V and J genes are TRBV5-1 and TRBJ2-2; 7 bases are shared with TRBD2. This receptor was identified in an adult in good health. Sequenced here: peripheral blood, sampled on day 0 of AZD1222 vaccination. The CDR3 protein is CASSVTSVNTGELFF. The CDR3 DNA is TGCGCCAGCAGCGTAACTAGCGTTAACACCGGGGAGCTGTTTTTT.